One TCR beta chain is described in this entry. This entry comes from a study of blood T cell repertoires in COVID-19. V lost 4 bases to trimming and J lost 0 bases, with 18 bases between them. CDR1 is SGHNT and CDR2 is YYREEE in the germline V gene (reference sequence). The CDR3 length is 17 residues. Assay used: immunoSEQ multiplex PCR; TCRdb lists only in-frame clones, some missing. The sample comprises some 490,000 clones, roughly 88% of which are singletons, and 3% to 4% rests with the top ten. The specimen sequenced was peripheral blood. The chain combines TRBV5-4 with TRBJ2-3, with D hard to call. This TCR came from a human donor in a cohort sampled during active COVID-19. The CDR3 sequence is CASSRLLPASSTDTQYF. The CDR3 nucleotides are TGTGCCAGCAGCCGCCTCCTCCCAGCGTCTAGCACAGATACGCAGTATTTT.